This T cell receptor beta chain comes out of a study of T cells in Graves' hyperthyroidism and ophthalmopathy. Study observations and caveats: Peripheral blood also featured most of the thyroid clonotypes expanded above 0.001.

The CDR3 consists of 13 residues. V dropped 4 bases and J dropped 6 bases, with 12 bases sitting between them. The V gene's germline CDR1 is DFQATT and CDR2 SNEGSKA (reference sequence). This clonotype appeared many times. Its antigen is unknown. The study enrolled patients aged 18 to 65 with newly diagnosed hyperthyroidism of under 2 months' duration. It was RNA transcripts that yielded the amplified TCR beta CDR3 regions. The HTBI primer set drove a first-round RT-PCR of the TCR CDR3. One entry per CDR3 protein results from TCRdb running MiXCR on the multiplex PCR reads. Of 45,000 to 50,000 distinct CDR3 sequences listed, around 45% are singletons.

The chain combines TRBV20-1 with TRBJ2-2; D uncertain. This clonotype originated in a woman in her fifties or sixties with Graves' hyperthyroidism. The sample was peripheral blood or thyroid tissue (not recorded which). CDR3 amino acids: CSATKRGSGELFF. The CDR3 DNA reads TGCAGTGCTACCAAAAGAGGTTCCGGGGAGCTGTTTTTT.